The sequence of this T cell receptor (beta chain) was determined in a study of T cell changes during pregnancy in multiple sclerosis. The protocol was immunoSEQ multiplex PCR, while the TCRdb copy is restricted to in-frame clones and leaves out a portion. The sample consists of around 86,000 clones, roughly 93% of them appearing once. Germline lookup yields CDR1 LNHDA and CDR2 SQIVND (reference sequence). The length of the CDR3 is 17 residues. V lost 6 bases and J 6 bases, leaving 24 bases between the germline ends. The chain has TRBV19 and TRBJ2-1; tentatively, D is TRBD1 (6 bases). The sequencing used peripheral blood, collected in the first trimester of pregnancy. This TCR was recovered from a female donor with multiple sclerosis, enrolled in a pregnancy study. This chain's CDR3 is CASSLDFGQFRSNEQFF. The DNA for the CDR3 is TGTGCCAGTAGCCTGGACTTTGGACAGTTCCGATCCAATGAGCAGTTCTTC. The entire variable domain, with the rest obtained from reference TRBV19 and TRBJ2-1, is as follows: DGGITQSPKYLFRKEGQNVTLSCEQNLNHDAMYWYRQDPGQGLRLIYYSQIVNDFQKGDIAEGYSVSREKKESFPLTVTSAQKNPTAFYLCASSLDFGQFRSNEQFFGPGTRLTVL.